A selection of T cell receptor beta chains follows, all from one sample in a study of blood T cell repertoires in COVID-19. Sequencing used immunoSEQ multiplex PCR; TCRdb keeps in-frame clones, though not all of them. The sample includes almost 45,000 clones, roughly 68% of them seen just once. Sequenced: peripheral blood. These receptor sequences come from an elderly man with acute or convalescent COVID-19. Both conserved end residues are part of each CDR3. A D gene is named only where the DNA matches it firmly. Expanded clones are given a class, and other clones once, few, many or no size at all.

TRBJ2-7,NA,13,NA,TRBV7-2,TGTGCCAGCAGTGGACTATCCTCCTACGAGCAGTACTTC,CASSGLSSYEQYF
TRBJ2-5,NA,14,once,TRBV5-6,TGTGCCAGCAGCTTGGGAGTTTACCGGGAGACCCAGTACTTC,CASSLGVYRETQYF
TRBJ2-7,NA,13,once,TRBV6-5,TGTGCCAGCAGTTCCCTAGGCGCCTACGAGCAGTACTTC,CASSSLGAYEQYF
TRBJ2-1,NA,12,few,TRBV5-8,TGTGCCAGCAGCTTGTACAGGGATGAGCAGTTCTTC,CASSLYRDEQFF
TRBJ1-1,TRBD1,15,NA,TRBV6-6,TGTGCCAGCAGTTACTCGGTGCAGGGGGCCACTGAAGCTTTCTTT,CASSYSVQGATEAFF
TRBJ2-3,TRBD2,16,NA,TRBV7-2,TGTGCCAGCAGCTTAGCTCCAGCGGGAGTTCAAGATACGCAGTATTTT,CASSLAPAGVQDTQYF
TRBJ1-2,NA,13,NA,TRBV19,TGTGCCAGTAGTAGGACAGATAACTATGGCTACACCTTC,CASSRTDNYGYTF
TRBJ2-1,TRBD2,14,few,TRBV5-1,TGCGCCAGCAGTTGGGAGGGCCTTCCGATTGAGCAGTTCTTC,CASSWEGLPIEQFF
TRBJ2-4,NA,14,NA,TRBV5-1,TGCGCCAGCAGCCCGGGACTAGCCAAAAACATTCAGTACTTC,CASSPGLAKNIQYF
TRBJ2-7,TRBD2,14,NA,TRBV28,TGTGCCAGCAGGATAGAACTAGCGGGAGGCGAGCAGTACTTC,CASRIELAGGEQYF
TRBJ1-2,TRBD1,14,NA,TRBV19,TGTGCCAGTAGTATAAGGGGGCTCGGCTATGGCTACACCTTC,CASSIRGLGYGYTF
TRBJ1-1,NA,15,NA,TRBV2,TGTGCCAGCAGAAGGGAAGGGGCCATGAACACTGAAGCTTTCTTT,CASRREGAMNTEAFF
TRBJ2-2,NA,17,NA,TRBV5-8,TGTGCCAGCAGCTTAAAGAAAGGCGGATCCTTTACCGGGGAGCTGTTTTTT,CASSLKKGGSFTGELFF
TRBJ1-2,NA,16,NA,TRBV27,TGTGCCAGCTGTAGGAACAGGGAGGGAGGTAACTATGGCTACACCTTC,CASCRNREGGNYGYTF
TRBJ1-1,NA,14,few,TRBV5-6,TGTGCCAGCAGCTTGGCGGGGGGAGGCACTGAAGCTTTCTTT,CASSLAGGGTEAFF
TRBJ1-2,NA,12,NA,TRBV28,TGTGCCAGCAGTTACAGACCCTATGGCTACACCTTC,CASSYRPYGYTF
TRBJ2-2,NA,13,NA,TRBV28,TGTGCCAGCAGTTTTAAGAACACCGGGGAGCTGTTTTTT,CASSFKNTGELFF
TRBJ1-5,TRBD1,14,NA,TRBV27,TGTGCCAGCAGTTTCGGGACAGGGAAGTGGCCCCAGCATTTT,CASSFGTGKWPQHF
TRBJ1-4,NA,16,NA,TRBV11-2,TGTGCCAGCAGCTTAGCAGGGGTTGCAACTAATGAAAAACTGTTTTTT,CASSLAGVATNEKLFF
TRBJ1-1,TRBD1,15,NA,TRBV6-2/TRBV6-3,TGTGCCAGCAGTTACCGACAGGGGAGTCCAACTGAAGCTTTCTTT,CASSYRQGSPTEAFF
TRBJ2-1,TRBD1,15,NA,TRBV19,TGTGCCAGTAGTATAGGGCAGGGGGTCAAAAATGAGCAGTTCTTC,CASSIGQGVKNEQFF
TRBJ2-2,TRBD2,15,NA,TRBV2,TGTGCCAGCAGTTTGGACGGGAGGGTGGCCGGGGAGCTGTTTTTT,CASSLDGRVAGELFF
TRBJ1-5,NA,14,NA,TRBV6-6,TGTGCCAGCAGTTACTCGTACAGTGGACAGCCCCAGCATTTT,CASSYSYSGQPQHF
TRBJ1-2,NA,13,NA,TRBV4-3,TGCGCCAGCAGCCAGCTCGAGGGCTATGGCTACACCTTC,CASSQLEGYGYTF
TRBJ2-4,NA,15,NA,TRBV3-1/TRBV3-2,TGTGCCAGCAGCCAAGATTTGAAACAGGGAAACATTCAGTACTTC,CASSQDLKQGNIQYF
TRBJ1-2,NA,12,many,TRBV28,TGTGCCAGCAGTTTAGGGCGCTATGGCTACACCTTC,CASSLGRYGYTF
TRBJ2-7,TRBD2,15,few,TRBV7-9,TGTGCCAGCAGCTTAGGGCTAGCGGGTACGGAGGAGCAGTACTTC,CASSLGLAGTEEQYF
TRBJ2-1,TRBD1,15,once,TRBV2,TGTGCCAGCAGTGCCAACAGGGGGTCCTACAATGAGCAGTTCTTC,CASSANRGSYNEQFF
TRBJ2-1,NA,16,NA,TRBV28,TGTGCCAGCAGTTTATCCCCAGGGGTCTCCTACAATGAGCAGTTCTTC,CASSLSPGVSYNEQFF
TRBJ2-1,TRBD2,18,NA,TRBV28,TGTGCCAGCAGTTTATGGGCCGGGACTAGCGGTCTCTACAATGAGCAGTTCTTC,CASSLWAGTSGLYNEQFF
TRBJ2-7,NA,13,NA,TRBV4-1,TGCGCCAGCAGCCAAGATGGCGGCAGCACGAGGTACTTC,CASSQDGGSTRYF
TRBJ2-1,TRBD1,16,once,TRBV7-2,TGTGCCAGCAGCTTAGGAGGGGGCCTGGGGGTTAATGAGCAGTTCTTC,CASSLGGGLGVNEQFF
TRBJ2-1,TRBD2,17,NA,TRBV4-1,TGCGCCAGCAGCCAAACCCTAGTCGCGGGAGGCATCAATGAGCAGTTCTTC,CASSQTLVAGGINEQFF
TRBJ1-6,NA,12,NA,TRBV27,TGTGCCAGCAAAACGGCCGGAGGGTCCCTCCACTTT,CASKTAGGSLHF
TRBJ2-3,TRBD2,15,NA,TRBV5-1,TGCGCCAGCACCTTCCTTAGCGGGAGTGCAGATACGCAGTATTTT,CASTFLSGSADTQYF
TRBJ2-2,TRBD2,18,NA,TRBV12-5,TGTGCTAGTGGTTCGACGGGACTAGCGGGAGGGTACGGCGGGGAGCTGTTTTTT,CASGSTGLAGGYGGELFF
TRBJ2-1,NA,17,NA,TRBV11-3,TGTGCCAGCAGCTCAGAAGCACCGGGACTCGGGTACAATGAGCAGTTCTTC,CASSSEAPGLGYNEQFF
TRBJ1-1,NA,13,many,TRBV27,TGTGCCAGCAGTTTAACAGCGAACACTGAAGCTTTCTTT,CASSLTANTEAFF
TRBJ1-5,NA,14,NA,TRBV28,TGTGCCAGCAGTTTAGTCCAGGGTCATCAGCCCCAGCATTTT,CASSLVQGHQPQHF
TRBJ2-5,TRBD2,14,NA,TRBV2,TGTGCCAGCAGGGGTCTAGCGGGAGGTGAGACCCAGTACTTC,CASRGLAGGETQYF
TRBJ2-7,TRBD2,14,NA,TRBV28,TGTGCCAGCAGTTTAGGCGGGAGAGGACACGAGCAGTACTTC,CASSLGGRGHEQYF
TRBJ2-2,TRBD1,18,few,TRBV13,TGTGCCAGCAGCCCCCCGGGACAGGGGGCGCGGGGGACCGGGGAGCTGTTTTTT,CASSPPGQGARGTGELFF
TRBJ1-2,NA,18,NA,TRBV6-1,TGTGCCAGCAGTGCCCAACTACCGAGAAAATCGATAAGCTATGGCTACACCTTC,CASSAQLPRKSISYGYTF
TRBJ1-3,TRBD1,14,few,TRBV3-1/TRBV3-2,TGTGCCAGCTCGGACAGGGCCTCTGGAAACACCATATATTTT,CASSDRASGNTIYF
TRBJ2-1,NA,13,NA,TRBV24-1,TGTGCCACCAGTGTGCGAGGGAAAAATGAGCAGTTCTTC,CATSVRGKNEQFF
TRBJ2-3,NA,12,NA,TRBV5-1,TGCGCCAGCAGCTTGGCGGTAGATACGCAGTATTTT,CASSLAVDTQYF